This T cell receptor (beta chain) was profiled in a study of CD8 T cells in ankylosing spondylitis (dated by TCRdb to the late 2010s). Regarding the research as a whole: To find TCR variants linked to disease, the study profiled T cell receptor beta repertoires in ankylosing spondylitis patients and healthy donors. In total, the full study cohort was made up of 108 healthy donors and 25 to 30 ankylosing spondylitis patients. Peripheral blood was sampled, and synovial fluid was also collected from ankylosing spondylitis patients.

What the authors observed across the whole study: Some of the motif variants had been reported before in the synovial fluid and blood of reactive arthritis patients, a finding that suggests common disease-initiation mechanisms. Blood from ankylosing spondylitis patients appeared to be characterized by a TCR beta motif made up of seven or eight highly homologous amino acid variants. In peripheral blood, the disease-linked clones were found at relatively low frequencies and had a CD8+ phenotype. The disease-linked clones were reported as significantly enriched in matched synovial fluid samples from ankylosing spondylitis patients.

The CDR3 covers 18 residues, taking in both the cysteine and the phenylalanine. Kept here is only the CDR3 DNA, which spans 54 bases and is read in frame from base 1. As encoded in the germline V gene (reference sequence), CDR1 is MNHEY while CDR2 is SMNVEV. Worth noting for this clonotype: Its antigen remains undetermined. The junction departs from the called germline gene at one end, perhaps through a read error.

Data came from an Illumina HiSeq 2500. TCR beta libraries were prepared by quantitative 5'-RACE with molecular barcodes. The paper's data handling went like this. Disease-linked TCR variants were identified with a new computational method built on a probabilistic model of VDJ rearrangement. The public reads were quality trimmed at Q25 with fastp and then assembled into clones with MiXCR by TCRdb, keeping productive beta chains. Every distinct CDR3 protein forms one entry, paired with its most common genes and DNA. It is TCRdb's table, rather than the study itself, that gives the V and J calls and clone size. Here the sample has 300,000 to 400,000 distinct CDR3 sequences; more than 9% occur a single time. The top ten constitute more than 7% of the sample.

The sequencing input was blood, either unsorted or a sorted T cell fraction (not recorded which). The TCR sequence derives from a female donor with ankylosing spondylitis or in good health (not recorded which). Recombination connected TRBV27 to TRBJ1-5; the D gene is unclear. The CDR3 region: CTSSFSFPVSYNNQPQHF. The nucleotide sequence is TGTACCAGCAGTTTTTCTTTCCCAGTCAGCTATAACAATCAGCCCCAGCATTTT.